A selection of T cell receptor beta chains follows, all from one sample in a study of blood T cell repertoires in COVID-19. Data came from immunoSEQ multiplex PCR; TCRdb stores just in-frame clones and leaves some out. Seen here are 120,000 or so clones, about 86% observed once, and the top ten hold around 5.6%. Material for sequencing was peripheral blood. These receptors were collected from an older man with active or convalescent COVID-19. Both conserved end residues are part of each CDR3. The D gene is left open where the match is weak.

V	J	D	CDR3
TRBV5-1	TRBJ1-1	NA	CASSWDSNTEAFF
TRBV2	TRBJ1-6	NA	CASRPILNSPLHF
TRBV2	TRBJ2-7	NA	CASSSTPPYEQYF
TRBV9	TRBJ1-6	NA	CASSVERVGSPLHF
TRBV4-3	TRBJ2-1	TRBD1	CASSQDGTGASYNEQFF
TRBV2	TRBJ2-7	TRBD2	CASSRGLAGSYEQYF
TRBV9	TRBJ1-2	NA	CASSGRDYGYTF
TRBV28	TRBJ1-5	TRBD1	CASRYRDRGRGLEQPQHF
TRBV5-1	TRBJ1-4	NA	CASSLLGSENEKLFF
TRBV9	TRBJ2-5	TRBD2	CASSRPSGTSGVETQYF
TRBV20-1	TRBJ2-1	TRBD2	CSASYPPGGASYNEQFF
TRBV19	TRBJ2-7	TRBD1	CASRDTGDWYEQYF
TRBV28	TRBJ1-1	NA	CASSLPNTEAFF
TRBV6-1	TRBJ2-6	TRBD1	CASSDRGGAGANVLTF
TRBV6-5	TRBJ2-3	NA	CASRTGGGHTDTQYF
TRBV2	TRBJ2-7	TRBD1	CASRETGTAYEQYF
TRBV13	TRBJ1-2	NA	CASSLDRAGYTF
TRBV28	TRBJ1-5	TRBD1	CASSLTGASNQPQHF
TRBV10-3	TRBJ2-7	NA	CAISLGPSSYEQYF
TRBV6-2/TRBV6-3	TRBJ2-3	NA	CASSFSRQQQKFTQYF
TRBV3-1/TRBV3-2	TRBJ1-2	NA	CASSQNGGDYGYTF
TRBV4-1	TRBJ1-4	TRBD1	CASSSPGQGATNEKLFF
TRBV12-3/TRBV12-4	TRBJ2-1	NA	CATSTLSYNEQFF
TRBV7-3	TRBJ1-1	NA	CASSRELNTEAFF
TRBV7-8	TRBJ2-1	NA	CASSLSGLYYNEQFF
TRBV28	TRBJ2-3	NA	CASSAPRGGTTDTQYF
TRBV5-1	TRBJ2-2	NA	CASSPRAGDGGELFF
TRBV3-1/TRBV3-2	TRBJ1-2	TRBD1	CASSQDPWGQGIGYTF
TRBV7-9	TRBJ2-5	NA	CASSLGAAETQYF
TRBV28	TRBJ2-7	NA	CASIRGGSYEQYF
TRBV6-5	TRBJ1-2	NA	CASSYRSFGGYTF
TRBV5-1	TRBJ2-3	NA	CASSPETMSTDTQYF
TRBV28	TRBJ1-5	NA	CASVTGPAAQPQHF
TRBV29-1	TRBJ2-5	NA	CSVESRGTQYF
TRBV4-2	TRBJ2-2	TRBD1	CASSQEGQGGTGELFF
TRBV10-2	TRBJ2-6	TRBD1	CASSELGQGGAGSGANVLTF
TRBV7-8	TRBJ1-3	NA	CASSGPRAAVSGNTIYF
TRBV21-1	TRBJ1-5	NA	CASSTRQGQHF
TRBV5-1	TRBJ2-2	NA	CASSEPGLNTGELFF
TRBV7-2	TRBJ2-1	NA	CASSSSFEQFF
TRBV6-4	TRBJ1-5	NA	CASSEEAGAQPQHF
TRBV11-3	TRBJ1-1	TRBD1	CASSQGQGSTEAFF
TRBV5-8	TRBJ2-1	NA	CASSLEGAGGEEQFF
TRBV19	TRBJ1-1	TRBD1	CASRDRMNTEAFF
TRBV7-3	TRBJ2-1	NA	CASSSPGIHYNEQFF
TRBV2	TRBJ2-5	NA	CASASGLGETQYF
TRBV6-2/TRBV6-3	TRBJ2-1	TRBD2	CASSYGSGGANNEQFF
TRBV6-4	TRBJ2-3	NA	CASSDSASSTDTQYF
TRBV18	TRBJ2-7	NA	CASSPGGGYEQYF
TRBV30	TRBJ1-5	NA	CAWSQVGTGNQPQHF
TRBV19	TRBJ1-2	NA	CASSIAGGINYGYTF
TRBV12-3/TRBV12-4	TRBJ1-6	NA	CASSLGGEGPLHF
TRBV7-2	TRBJ2-1	NA	CASSQEGGAYNEQFF
TRBV4-1	TRBJ2-7	TRBD1	CASSRLYQGQSYEQYF
TRBV19	TRBJ1-5	NA	CASSTISGGNQPQHF
TRBV19	TRBJ1-1	NA	CASSIGQGNTEAFF
TRBV4-1	TRBJ1-2	TRBD1	CASSQLTGNSPRGYTF
TRBV25-1	TRBJ2-7	TRBD1	CASTQSMTGAEQYF
TRBV6-6	TRBJ1-1	TRBD1	CASSRRQGGTEAFF